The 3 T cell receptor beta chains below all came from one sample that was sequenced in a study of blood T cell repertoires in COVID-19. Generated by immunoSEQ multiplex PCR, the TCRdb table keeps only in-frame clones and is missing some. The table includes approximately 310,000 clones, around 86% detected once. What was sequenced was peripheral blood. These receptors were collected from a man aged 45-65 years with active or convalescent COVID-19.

The CDR3 sequence: CASTGDRAAEKLFF. CDR3 nucleotides: TGTGCCAGCACCGGGGACAGGGCTGCCGAAAAACTGTTTTTT. The chain employs TRBV7-9 and TRBJ1-4, with 9 bases identical to TRBD1. The V gene's germline CDR1 is SEHNR and CDR2 FQNEAQ (reference sequence). The CDR3 is 14 amino acids. Trimming cost V 7 bases and J 8 bases; bases outside gene matches: 8.

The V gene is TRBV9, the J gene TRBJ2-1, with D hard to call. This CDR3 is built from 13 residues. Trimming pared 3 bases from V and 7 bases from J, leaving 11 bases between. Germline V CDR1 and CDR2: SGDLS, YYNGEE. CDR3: CASSAVFGNEQFF. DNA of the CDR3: TGTGCCAGCAGCGCGGTATTCGGGAATGAGCAGTTCTTC.

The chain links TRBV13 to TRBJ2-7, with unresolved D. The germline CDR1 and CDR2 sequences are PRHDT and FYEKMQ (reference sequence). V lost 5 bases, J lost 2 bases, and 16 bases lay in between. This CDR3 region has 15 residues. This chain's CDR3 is CASSLRHSQPYEQYF. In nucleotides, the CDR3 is TGTGCCAGCAGCCTACGCCACAGCCAACCCTACGAGCAGTACTTC.